The 10 T cell receptor beta chains below come from one sample, sequenced in a study of T cells in Graves' hyperthyroidism and ophthalmopathy. RNA transcripts yielded amplified TCR beta CDR3 regions. Initially, a first-round RT-PCR of the TCR CDR3 employed the HTBI primer set. MiXCR was run by TCRdb on the multiplex PCR reads, yielding one entry per CDR3 protein. The repertoire holds fewer than 900,000 distinct CDR3 sequences, with about 17% as singletons. Sequencing input: blood. Receptor source: a woman aged 45-59 years with Graves' hyperthyroidism that later progressed to Graves' ophthalmopathy.

Many counts were recorded for this clonotype. The rearrangement links TRBV20-1 to TRBJ1-2; the D is unclear. The length of the CDR3 is 12 residues. The V gene's germline CDR1 is DFQATT and CDR2 SNEGSKA (reference sequence). The V end lost 2 bases, the J end lost 6 bases, and 10 bases lay between the germline ends. The CDR3 nucleotides are TGCAGTGCTAGAATGGGTATGGATGGCTACACCTTC. Its translation: CSARMGMDGYTF.

This clonotype was counted ten times or more. The chain uses TRBV2 and TRBJ1-3; D remains unclear. V was clipped by 9 bases and J by 0 bases, with 9 bases between them. The CDR3 length is 13 residues. Germline values: CDR1 SNHLY, CDR2 FYNNEI. The chain's CDR3 is CARRPISGNTIYF. CDR3 bases: TGTGCCAGGAGACCGATCTCTGGAAACACCATATATTTT.

This clonotype was counted at least ten times. The V gene is TRBV7-9, the J gene TRBJ2-1; the D gene could be TRBD1 or TRBD2 (5 bases each). The CDR3 covers 16 residues. CDR1 is SEHNR and CDR2 is FQNEAQ in the germline V gene (reference sequence). Trimming took off 5 bases at V and 5 bases at J, with 19 bases between the two ends. CDR3 sequence reads: CASSPRRDPNNNEQFF. The CDR3 nucleotides read TGTGCCAGCAGCCCACGCCGGGACCCGAATAACAATGAGCAGTTCTTC.

This chain connects TRBV7-3 to TRBJ2-1; TRBD2 matches 16 bases. Germline V lookup: CDR1 SGHTA, CDR2 FQGTGA. The CDR3 is 14 residues long. The junction had 4 bases not matched to a gene; V was cut back by 3 bases and J by 14 bases. The DNA of the CDR3 is TGTGCCAGCAGCTTGGGACTAGCGGGGGGGCCGAAGTTCTTC. Encoded protein: CASSLGLAGGPKFF. Full variable domain (rest looked up from reference TRBV7-3 and TRBJ2-1): GAGVSQTPSNKVTEKGKYVELRCDPISGHTALYWYRQSLGQGPEFLIYFQGTGAADDSGLPNDRFFAVRPEGSVSTLKIQRTERGDSAVYLCASSLGLAGGPKFFGPGTRLTVL.

This clonotype was recorded at least ten times. The gene calls are TRBV20-1 and TRBJ1-2; a possible D gene is TRBD1 (6 bases). The CDR3 length is 14 residues. Germline-derived CDR1 and CDR2 are DFQATT and SNEGSKA (reference sequence). The V and J ends lost 3 bases and 4 bases respectively, with 15 bases between them. The DNA for the CDR3 is TGCAGTGCTAGGGAGGGGGGATCTAGCTATGGCTACACCTTC. It yields the protein CSAREGGSSYGYTF.

This clonotype was observed many times. This rearrangement joins TRBV5-1 to TRBJ1-1; D is uncertain. Germline-derived CDR1 and CDR2 are SGHRS and YFSETQ. V shed 0 bases and J shed 7 bases, with 7 bases lying between them. CDR3 length equals 12 residues. CDR3 in amino acids: CASSLAFGEAFF. CDR3 nucleotides: TGCGCCAGCAGCTTGGCCTTCGGTGAAGCTTTCTTT.

This clonotype was seen a few times. DNA of the CDR3: TGTGCCAGCCTTTCGTCAGGGGATGAGCAGTTCTTC. Its protein product is CASLSSGDEQFF. The gene calls are TRBV6-1 and TRBJ2-1; TRBD1 is a possible D gene (6 bases). Trimming cost V 8 bases and J 8 bases, with 13 bases left between them. The CDR3 totals 12 residues. Germline V gene data show CDR1 as MNHNS and CDR2 as SASEGT.

The rearrangement uses TRBV20-1 and TRBJ2-5; either TRBD1 or TRBD2 may supply D (5 bases each). The CDR3 runs 15 residues. The ends were cut back, 1 base at V and 5 bases at J, with 17 bases in the middle. CDR1 DFQATT and CDR2 SNEGSKA come from the germline V gene (reference sequence). The CDR3 DNA reads as TGCAGTGCTAGAGGTCCGAGGGGTGGATGGGAGACCCAGTACTTC. It codes for CSARGPRGGWETQYF.

This clonotype was seen ten or more times. The V and J genes are TRBV12-3 or TRBV12-4 and TRBJ1-5; D not resolved. Trimming removed 5 bases from V and 7 bases from J, with 15 bases in between. The CDR3 consists of 14 residues. The chain's CDR3 is CASSRLPEEQPQHF. In DNA, the CDR3 is TGTGCCAGCAGTCGTCTACCCGAGGAGCAGCCCCAGCATTTT.

There are a few counts of this clonotype. The chain employs TRBV27 and TRBJ2-7; 9 bases fit TRBD1. The ends lost 5 bases at V and 0 bases at J; junction bases unmatched: 11. This CDR3 is 17 amino acids long. Germline assignment: CDR1 MNHEY and CDR2 SMNVEV (reference sequence). The CDR3 loop is CASSRIPGTGSSYEQYF. The CDR3 DNA follows: TGTGCCAGCAGTCGGATCCCCGGGACAGGGAGCTCCTACGAGCAGTACTTC.